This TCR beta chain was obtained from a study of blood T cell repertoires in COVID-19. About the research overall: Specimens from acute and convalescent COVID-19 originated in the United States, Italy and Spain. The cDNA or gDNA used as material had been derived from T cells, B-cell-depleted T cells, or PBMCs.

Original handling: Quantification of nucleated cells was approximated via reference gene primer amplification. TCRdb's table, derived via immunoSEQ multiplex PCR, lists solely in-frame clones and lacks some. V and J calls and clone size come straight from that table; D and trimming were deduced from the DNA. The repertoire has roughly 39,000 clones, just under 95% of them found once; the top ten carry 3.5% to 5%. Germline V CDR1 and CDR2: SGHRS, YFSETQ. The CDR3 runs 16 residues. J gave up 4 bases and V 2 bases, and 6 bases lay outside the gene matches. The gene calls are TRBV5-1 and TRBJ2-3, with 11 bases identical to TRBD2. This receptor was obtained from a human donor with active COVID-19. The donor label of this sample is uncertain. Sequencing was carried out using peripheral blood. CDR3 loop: CASSLKLAGVADTQYF. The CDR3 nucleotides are TGCGCCAGCAGCTTAAAACTAGCGGGGGTAGCAGATACGCAGTATTTT.